This T cell receptor (beta chain) was found in a study of cytotoxic CD8 clonotypes in ibrutinib-treated CLL. Study summary: Patients attained some 24 partial and 2 complete responses; at median around 67 months, roughly 15 remained remitted while around 12 progressed. Findings and limits, study-wide: Stable or contracted on treatment, public clonotypes were also uncommon. T-cell clonality at baseline went above that of age-matched healthy donors and rose and fell with circulating CD8+ T-cell counts. Clonality went up at ibrutinib response and then declined back toward baseline at progression.

Some clones are missing from TCRdb's copy, which holds only in-frame ones; the method was immunoSEQ multiplex PCR. Of 55,000 to 85,000 clones in the sample, just over 90% were seen once. A word on this clone: Its specificity is not known.

V was pared by 2 bases and J by 3 bases, with 6 bases of the junction left unmatched. CDR1 is MNHEY, CDR2 SVGAGI, per germline. CDR3 length: 15 residues. This rearrangement joins TRBV6-5 to TRBJ2-7; 8 bases fit TRBD2. This receptor was identified in a human donor with chronic lymphocytic leukemia. The sequenced sample was PBMCs, obtained after 12 months of ibrutinib treatment. Written as DNA, the CDR3 is TGTGCCAGCAGTTACCTTGCGGGAGGCGTCTACGAGCAGTACTTC. This translates into CASSYLAGGVYEQYF.